The source of this TCR beta chain is a study of T-cell reconstitution after alpha-beta-depleted transplantation in children. Per germline, CDR1 DFQATT and CDR2 SNEGSKA (reference sequence). V shed 6 bases and J 8 bases; nucleotides not matched to a gene: 8. The CDR3 covers 12 residues. For TCRbeta, the library was prepared with unique molecular identifiers. TCRdb ran MiXCR on the PCR reads and lists one entry per CDR3 protein. The sample has 420,000 or so distinct CDR3 sequences; 9.5% to 13% are singletons. This clonotype was counted a few times. This specimen was PBMCs from the stem cell graft donor, taken from the stem cell graft. The source is a human donor who donated a stem cell graft to a child with acute myeloid leukemia. The chain combines TRBV20-1 with TRBJ1-2, with 8 bases that match TRBD1. For the CDR3, the DNA is TGCAGTGCAGGACAGGGATATGGCGGCTACACCTTC. This translates into CSAGQGYGGYTF.